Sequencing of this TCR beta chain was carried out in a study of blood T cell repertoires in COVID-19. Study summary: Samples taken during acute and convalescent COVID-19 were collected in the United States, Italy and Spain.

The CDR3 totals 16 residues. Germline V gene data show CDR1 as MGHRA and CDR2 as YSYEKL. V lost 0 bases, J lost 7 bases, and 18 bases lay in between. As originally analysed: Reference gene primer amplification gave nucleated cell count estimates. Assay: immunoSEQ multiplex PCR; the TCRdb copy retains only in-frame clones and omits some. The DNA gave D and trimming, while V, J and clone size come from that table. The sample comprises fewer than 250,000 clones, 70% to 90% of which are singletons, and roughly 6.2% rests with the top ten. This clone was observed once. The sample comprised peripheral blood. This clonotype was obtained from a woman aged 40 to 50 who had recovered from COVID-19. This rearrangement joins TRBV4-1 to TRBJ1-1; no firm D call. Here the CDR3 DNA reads TGCGCCAGCAGCCAAGATACCGGGTCTCGACCGCTTGAAGCTTTCTTT. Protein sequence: CASSQDTGSRPLEAFF.